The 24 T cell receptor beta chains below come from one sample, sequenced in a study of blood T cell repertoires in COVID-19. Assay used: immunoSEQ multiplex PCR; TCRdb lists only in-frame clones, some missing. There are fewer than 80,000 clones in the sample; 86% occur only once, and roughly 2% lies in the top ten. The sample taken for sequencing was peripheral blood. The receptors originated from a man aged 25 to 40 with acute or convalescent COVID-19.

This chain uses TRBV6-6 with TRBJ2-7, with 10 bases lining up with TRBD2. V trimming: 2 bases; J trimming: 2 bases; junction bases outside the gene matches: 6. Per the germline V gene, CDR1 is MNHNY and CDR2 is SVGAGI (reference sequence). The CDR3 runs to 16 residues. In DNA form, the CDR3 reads TGTGCCAGCAGTTACCCCGGGACTAGCGATACCTACGAGCAGTACTTC. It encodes CASSYPGTSDTYEQYF.

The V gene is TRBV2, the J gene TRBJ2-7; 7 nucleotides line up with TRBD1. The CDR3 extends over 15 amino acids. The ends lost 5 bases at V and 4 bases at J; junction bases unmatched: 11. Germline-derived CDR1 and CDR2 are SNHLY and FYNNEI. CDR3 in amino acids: CASSNNRGPRYEQYF. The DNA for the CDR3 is TGTGCCAGCAGTAATAACAGGGGCCCACGGTACGAGCAGTACTTC.

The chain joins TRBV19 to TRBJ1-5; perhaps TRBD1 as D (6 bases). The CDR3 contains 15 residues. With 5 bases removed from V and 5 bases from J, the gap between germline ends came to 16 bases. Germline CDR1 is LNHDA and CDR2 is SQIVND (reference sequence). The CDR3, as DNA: TGTGCCAGTAGTCGTACAGGGTATCTATATCAGCCCCAGCATTTT. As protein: CASSRTGYLYQPQHF.

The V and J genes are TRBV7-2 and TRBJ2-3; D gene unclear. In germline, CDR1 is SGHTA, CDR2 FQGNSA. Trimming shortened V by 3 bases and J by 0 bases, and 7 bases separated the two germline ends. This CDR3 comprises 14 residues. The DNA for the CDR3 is TGTGCCAGCAGCTTCCAGACTAGCACAGATACGCAGTATTTT. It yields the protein CASSFQTSTDTQYF.

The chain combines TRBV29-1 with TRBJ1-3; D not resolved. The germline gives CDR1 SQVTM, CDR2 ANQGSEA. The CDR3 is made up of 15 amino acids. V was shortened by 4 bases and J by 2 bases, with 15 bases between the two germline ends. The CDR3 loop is CSVGASGSAGNTIYF. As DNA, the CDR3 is TGCAGCGTTGGGGCCTCTGGTTCAGCTGGAAACACCATATATTTT.

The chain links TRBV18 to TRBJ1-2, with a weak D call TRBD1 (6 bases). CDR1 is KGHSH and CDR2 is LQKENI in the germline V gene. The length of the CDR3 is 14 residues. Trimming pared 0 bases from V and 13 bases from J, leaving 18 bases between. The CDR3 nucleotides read TGTGCCAGCTCACCACCTGTGGCGGGGGCCACGGGCACCTTC. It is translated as CASSPPVAGATGTF.

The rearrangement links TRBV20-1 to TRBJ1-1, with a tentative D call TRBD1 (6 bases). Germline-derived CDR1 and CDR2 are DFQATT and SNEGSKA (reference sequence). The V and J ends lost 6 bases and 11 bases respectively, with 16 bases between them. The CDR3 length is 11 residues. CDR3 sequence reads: CSARMTGRAFF. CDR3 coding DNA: TGCAGTGCCCGTATGACAGGTCGGGCTTTCTTT.

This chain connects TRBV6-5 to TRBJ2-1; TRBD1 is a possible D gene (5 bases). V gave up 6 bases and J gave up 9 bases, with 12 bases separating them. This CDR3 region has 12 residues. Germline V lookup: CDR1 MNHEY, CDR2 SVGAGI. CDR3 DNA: TGTGCCAGCAGGGCAGGGTGGGGTGAGCAGTTCTTC. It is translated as CASRAGWGEQFF.

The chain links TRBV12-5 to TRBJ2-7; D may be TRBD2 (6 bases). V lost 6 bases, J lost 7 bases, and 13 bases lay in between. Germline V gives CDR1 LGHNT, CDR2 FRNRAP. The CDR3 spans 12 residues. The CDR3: CASGGRRGEQYV. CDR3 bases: TGTGCTAGTGGCGGAAGGAGGGGTGAGCAGTACGTC.

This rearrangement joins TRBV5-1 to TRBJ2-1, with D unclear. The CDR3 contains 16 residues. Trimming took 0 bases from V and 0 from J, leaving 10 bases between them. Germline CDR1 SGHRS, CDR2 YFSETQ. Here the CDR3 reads CASSLGGSSSYNEQFF. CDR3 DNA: TGCGCCAGCAGCTTGGGAGGCTCCAGCTCCTACAATGAGCAGTTCTTC. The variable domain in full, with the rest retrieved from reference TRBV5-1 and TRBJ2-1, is KAGVTQTPRYLIKTRGQQVTLSCSPISGHRSVSWYQQTPGQGLQFLFEYFSETQRNKGNFPGRFSGRQFSNSRSEMNVSTLELGDSALYLCASSLGGSSSYNEQFFGPGTRLTVL.

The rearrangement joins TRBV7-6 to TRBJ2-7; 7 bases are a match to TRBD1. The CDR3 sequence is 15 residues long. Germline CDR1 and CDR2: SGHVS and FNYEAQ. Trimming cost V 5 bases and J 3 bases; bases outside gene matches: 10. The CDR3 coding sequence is TGTGCCAGCAGCCCGGGCCCACAGGGGTACTACGAGCAGTACTTC. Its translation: CASSPGPQGYYEQYF.

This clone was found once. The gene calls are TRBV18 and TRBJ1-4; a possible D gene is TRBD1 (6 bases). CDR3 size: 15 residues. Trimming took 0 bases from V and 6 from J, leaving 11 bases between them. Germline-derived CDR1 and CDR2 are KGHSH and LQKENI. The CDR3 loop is CASSPPSGGYEKLFF. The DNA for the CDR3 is TGTGCCAGCTCACCACCGTCGGGGGGCTATGAAAAACTGTTTTTT.

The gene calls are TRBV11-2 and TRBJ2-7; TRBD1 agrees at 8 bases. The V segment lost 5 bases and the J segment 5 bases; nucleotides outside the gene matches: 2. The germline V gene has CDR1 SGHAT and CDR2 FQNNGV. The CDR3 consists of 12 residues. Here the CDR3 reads CASSLQGDEQYV. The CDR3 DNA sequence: TGTGCCAGCAGCCTACAGGGGGACGAGCAGTACGTC.

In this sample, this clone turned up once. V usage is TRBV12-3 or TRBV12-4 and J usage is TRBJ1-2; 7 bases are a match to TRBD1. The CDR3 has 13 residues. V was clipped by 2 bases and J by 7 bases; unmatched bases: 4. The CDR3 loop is CASSLKGAAGYTF. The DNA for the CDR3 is TGTGCCAGCAGTTTAAAGGGGGCGGCTGGCTACACCTTC.

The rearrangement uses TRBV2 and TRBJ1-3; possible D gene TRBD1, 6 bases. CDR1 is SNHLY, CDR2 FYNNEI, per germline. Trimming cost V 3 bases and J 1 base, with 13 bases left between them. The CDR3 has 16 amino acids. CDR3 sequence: CASSENRVKSGNTIYF. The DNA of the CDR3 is TGTGCCAGCAGTGAGAACAGGGTCAAGTCTGGAAACACCATATATTTT.

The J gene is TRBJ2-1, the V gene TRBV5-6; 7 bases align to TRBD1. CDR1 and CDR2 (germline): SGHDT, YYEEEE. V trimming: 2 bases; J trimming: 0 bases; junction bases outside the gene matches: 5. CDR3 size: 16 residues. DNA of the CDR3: TGTGCCAGCAGCTTTTTGGACAGGCGCTCCTACAATGAGCAGTTCTTC. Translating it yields CASSFLDRRSYNEQFF.

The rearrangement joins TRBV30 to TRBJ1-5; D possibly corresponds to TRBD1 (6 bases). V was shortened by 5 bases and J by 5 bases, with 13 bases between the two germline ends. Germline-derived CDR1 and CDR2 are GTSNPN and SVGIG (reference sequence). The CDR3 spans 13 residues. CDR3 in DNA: TGTGCCTGGTCACCAGGGGTGGATCAGCCCCAGCATTTT. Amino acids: CAWSPGVDQPQHF.

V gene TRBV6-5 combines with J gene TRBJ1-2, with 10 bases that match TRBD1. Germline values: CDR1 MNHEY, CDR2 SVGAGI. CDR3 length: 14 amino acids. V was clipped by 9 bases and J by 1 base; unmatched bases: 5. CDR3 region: CASRRDRGNYGYTF. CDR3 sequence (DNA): TGTGCCAGTCGGAGGGACAGGGGTAACTATGGCTACACCTTC.

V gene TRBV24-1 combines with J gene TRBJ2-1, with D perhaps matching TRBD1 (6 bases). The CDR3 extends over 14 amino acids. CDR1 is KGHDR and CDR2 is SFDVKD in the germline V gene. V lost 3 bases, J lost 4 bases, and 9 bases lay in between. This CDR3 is CATSDGTPYNEQFF. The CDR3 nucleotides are TGTGCCACCAGTGATGGGACACCTTACAATGAGCAGTTCTTC.

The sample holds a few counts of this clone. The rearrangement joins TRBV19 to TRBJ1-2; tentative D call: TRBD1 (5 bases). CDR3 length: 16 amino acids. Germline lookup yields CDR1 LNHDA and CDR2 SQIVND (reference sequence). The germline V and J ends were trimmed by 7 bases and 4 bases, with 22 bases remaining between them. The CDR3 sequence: CASNTLGAALFYGYTF. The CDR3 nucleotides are TGTGCCAGTAACACCTTAGGGGCAGCACTCTTCTATGGCTACACCTTC.

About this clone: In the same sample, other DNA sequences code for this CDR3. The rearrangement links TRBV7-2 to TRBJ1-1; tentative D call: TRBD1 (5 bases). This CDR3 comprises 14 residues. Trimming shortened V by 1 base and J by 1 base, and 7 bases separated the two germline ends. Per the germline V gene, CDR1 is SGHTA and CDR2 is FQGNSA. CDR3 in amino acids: CASSLGQGNTEAFF. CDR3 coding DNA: TGTGCCAGCAGCTTAGGGCAGGGGAACACTGAAGCTTTCTTT.

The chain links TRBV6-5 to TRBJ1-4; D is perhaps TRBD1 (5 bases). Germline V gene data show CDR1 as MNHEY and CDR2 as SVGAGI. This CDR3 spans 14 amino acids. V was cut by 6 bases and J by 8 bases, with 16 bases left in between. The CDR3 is CASSRFGGMEKLFF. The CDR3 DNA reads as TGTGCCAGCAGCCGGTTCGGGGGGATGGAAAAACTGTTTTTT.

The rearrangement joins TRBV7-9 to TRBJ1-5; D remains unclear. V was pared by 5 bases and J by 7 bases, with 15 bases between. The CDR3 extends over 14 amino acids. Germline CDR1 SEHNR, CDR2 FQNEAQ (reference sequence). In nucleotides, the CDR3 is TGTGCCAGCAGCCCCGCGTCCATTTACCAGCCCCAGCATTTT. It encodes CASSPASIYQPQHF.

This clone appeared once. For the CDR3, the DNA is TGTGCAAGTCGCTTAGGACAGGATGAGCAGTTCTTC. Protein sequence: CASRLGQDEQFF. V usage is TRBV12-2 and J usage is TRBJ2-1; the table's D call, TRBD1, was not checked against the DNA. TRBV12-2 has pseudogene status. The CDR3 is 12 residues long.